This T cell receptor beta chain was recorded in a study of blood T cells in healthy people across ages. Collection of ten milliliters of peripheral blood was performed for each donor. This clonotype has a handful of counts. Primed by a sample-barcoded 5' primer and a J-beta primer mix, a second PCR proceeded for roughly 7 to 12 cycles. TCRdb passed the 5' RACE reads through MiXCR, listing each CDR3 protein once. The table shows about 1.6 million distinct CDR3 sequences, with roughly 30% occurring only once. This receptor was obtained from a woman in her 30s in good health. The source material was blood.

The CDR3 reads CASSLGGSQRSYEQYF. CDR3 nucleotide sequence: TGCGCCAGCAGCTTGGGGGGGAGTCAAAGATCCTACGAGCAGTACTTC. The gene calls are TRBV5-1 and TRBJ2-5, with D perhaps assigned TRBD1 or TRBD2 (5 bases each). The assigned J gene may be wrong: the sequence end matches TRBJ2-7 better. This CDR3 has 16 residues. In germline, CDR1 is SGHRS, CDR2 YFSETQ.